This entry concerns a single TCR beta chain. This entry belongs to a study of OX40 agonist ivuxolimab in advanced cancers. Some clones are missing from TCRdb's copy, which holds only in-frame ones; the method was immunoSEQ multiplex PCR. This sample has approximately 28,000 clones; approximately 89% occur once, and the top ten carry about a tenth. The clonotype was recovered from an adult with an advanced solid tumor such as melanoma, head and neck, liver or kidney cancer. Sequenced material: CD4+ or CD8+ T cells sorted from blood, taken in a trial of the OX40 agonist ivuxolimab.

The CDR3 DNA reads as TGTGCCAGCAGTACGGACCCCTCCACCGGGGAGCTGTTTTTT. Translated: CASSTDPSTGELFF. This chain joins TRBV11-2 and TRBJ2-2; no clear D gene. Trimming stripped 6 bases from V and 4 bases from J, with 12 bases between. The CDR3 totals 14 residues. CDR1 is SGHAT and CDR2 is FQNNGV in the germline V gene.